This record covers a single T cell receptor (beta chain). Its antigen is unknown. The source of the sample is a study of T cell repertoires in cytomegalovirus infection. Regarding the study as a whole: Individuals carrying CMV plus the relevant HLA were identified by cumulative frequency of public TCR beta families. CMV-specific TCR beta clonotypes restricted by HLA-C dominated the ex vivo response.

This CDR3 is built from 16 residues. V was trimmed by 0 bases and J by 0 bases, leaving 9 bases between them. Germline V lookup: CDR1 LNHDA, CDR2 SQIVND (reference sequence). Using its own MiXCR run on the reads, TCRdb lists one record per CDR3 protein. The sample carries over 450,000 distinct CDR3 sequences, around 11% recorded once. Sequences were obtained from PBMCs. The sequence came from a human donor in good health (CMV status not recorded). Some clones in this sample may be carry-over from other donors' samples. This rearrangement joins TRBV19 to TRBJ1-5; D unresolved. The CDR3 DNA sequence: TGTGCCAGTAGTATAGATCGACGGAATAGCAATCAGCCCCAGCATTTT. Its protein is CASSIDRRNSNQPQHF.